Listed below are T cell receptor beta chains from one sample, sequenced in a study of blood T cells in healthy people across ages. TCRdb re-called the 5' RACE reads with MiXCR, one entry per CDR3 protein. The data hold more than 550,000 distinct CDR3 sequences, with 22% observed a single time. The specimen sequenced was blood. The receptor source for this set is a man between 65 and 85 years old in good health. CDR3s include the opening cysteine and the closing phenylalanine or tryptophan.

CDR3 length,V gene,CDR3 protein
15,TRBV6-5,CASSYSNRGNSPLHF
14,TRBV2,CASRLGADTGELFF
14,TRBV10-2,CASSEFRDTGELFF
14,TRBV9,CASSARTGNGELFF
13,TRBV19,CATRGQIGETQYF
17,TRBV4-3,CASSQVAALAGRETQYF
15,TRBV5-1,CASSITSGPYNEQFF
17,TRBV10-3,CAISGLAGVGSYNEQFF
14,TRBV20-1,CSARPRTGNTEAFF
13,TRBV5-1,CANKDRNTDTQYF
17,TRBV20-1,CSAPQLAGGLWTETQYF
15,TRBV7-2,CASSLQGRRSYEQYF
16,TRBV6-6,CASSYSGTGSSDTQYF
13,TRBV7-2,CASSFRNYNEQFF
13,TRBV3-1,CASSSRGEGTIYF
15,TRBV20-1,CSAGTIDSGGSPLHF
14,TRBV29-1,CSVDLGLGTGELFF
14,TRBV20-1,CGARGDRGYEKLFF
12,TRBV25-1,CASSEYRDEQFF
15,TRBV29-1,CSVGRGTANTGELFF
17,TRBV28,CASSLFLTGGGNYGYTF
14,TRBV7-9,CASSLELDTNEQYF
15,TRBV5-1,CASSFVGGALNEQFF
13,TRBV5-1,CASSLDQTYGYTF
15,TRBV12-3/TRBV12-4,CASSTDRGYQETQYF
14,TRBV11-3,CASSSIQGTDTQYF
14,TRBV11-3,CASSFPSWDTEAFF
21,TRBV7-8,CASSPREAVLRGSTRTDTQYF
13,TRBV12-3/TRBV12-4,CASSLRSDYGYIF
15,TRBV6-6,CASSYSGQDTYEQYF
15,TRBV7-9,CASSSFPGQSYEQYF
13,TRBV2,CASSPGTTPEQFF
14,TRBV12-3/TRBV12-4,CASLWSGQGNIQYF
14,TRBV15,CATSRETAHYEQYF
17,TRBV18,CASSPPLDGSSYNEQFF
15,TRBV6-1,CASSAPIGRSETQYF
15,TRBV2,CASSGQGSLSHGYTF
12,TRBV18,CASSGDRDEQYF
13,TRBV12-3/TRBV12-4,CAFGRLPGNTIYF